The next 14 T cell receptor beta chains were all read from a single sample in a study of siplizumab effects on memory and regulatory T cells. The data were produced by immunoSEQ multiplex PCR, yet TCRdb's version contains in-frame clones alone and is incomplete. Here the sample spans around 45,000 clones, over 75% being singletons. What was sequenced was naive CD8+ T cells sorted from blood. These receptors all come from a human donor in good health.

Here the CDR3 reads CASVTSDGSGHIQYF. Written as DNA, the CDR3 is TGTGCCAGTGTGACCTCGGACGGGAGTGGACACATTCAGTACTTC. The chain has TRBV19 and TRBJ2-4; D is perhaps TRBD2 (6 bases). Per the germline V gene, CDR1 is LNHDA and CDR2 is SQIVND (reference sequence). V lost 8 bases and J 8 bases, leaving 22 bases between the germline ends. This CDR3 has 15 amino acids.

The V and J genes are TRBV18 and TRBJ2-5, with TRBD2 identical over 9 bases. Trimming cost V 2 bases and J 0 bases; bases outside gene matches: 10. The CDR3 consists of 18 residues. The germline V gene has CDR1 KGHSH and CDR2 LQKENI. DNA of the CDR3: TGTGCCAGCTCACCATTTCCAGTGGCTAGCGGGAACCAAGAGACCCAGTACTTC. It translates to CASSPFPVASGNQETQYF.

V usage is TRBV19 and J usage is TRBJ2-1, with TRBD1 identical over 10 bases. J lost 7 bases, V lost 5 bases, and 5 bases had no gene match. Germline lookup yields CDR1 LNHDA and CDR2 SQIVND (reference sequence). This CDR3 region has 14 residues. CDR3 DNA sequence: TGTGCCAGTAGTCGTGGACAGGGGGTTAATGAGCAGTTCTTC. As protein: CASSRGQGVNEQFF.

The chain links TRBV27 to TRBJ2-7, with D maybe TRBD1 (6 bases). The CDR3 extends over 12 amino acids. V dropped 9 bases and J dropped 7 bases, with 16 bases sitting between them. The germline gives CDR1 MNHEY, CDR2 SMNVEV (reference sequence). For the CDR3, the DNA is TGTGCCAGATTCCACAGGGTTGGAGAGCAGTACTTC. The encoded protein is CARFHRVGEQYF.

The chain recombines TRBV14 with TRBJ2-5; D gene uncertain. Germline V lookup: CDR1 SGHDN, CDR2 FVKESK. V was cut by 3 bases and J by 13 bases, with 9 bases left in between. This CDR3 has 10 amino acids. CDR3 residues: CASSHVCSYF. In DNA form, the CDR3 reads TGTGCCAGCAGCCACGTCTGTTCGTACTTC.

This chain joins TRBV4-1 and TRBJ2-5; possible D gene TRBD2, 5 bases. The CDR3 totals 15 residues. Germline assignment: CDR1 MGHRA and CDR2 YSYEKL. Trimming stripped 1 base from V and 5 bases from J, with 14 bases between. CDR3 bases: TGCGCCAGCAGCCAAGCGCGACTATTGCCGGAGACCCAGTACTTC. Translated, it gives CASSQARLLPETQYF.

This clone came up a few times. This chain connects TRBV12-5 to TRBJ1-2; D gene unclear. The germline gives CDR1 LGHNT, CDR2 FRNRAP. V lost 6 bases and J lost 8, with 10 bases in between. This CDR3 is 11 amino acids long. The CDR3 region has the DNA TGTGCTAGTGGGCCCTTAGGGGGCTACACCTTC. It translates to CASGPLGGYTF.

The genes are TRBV10-2 and TRBJ1-3; tentative D call: TRBD1 (5 bases). Germline loops: CDR1 WSHSY, CDR2 SAAADI. The CDR3 consists of 14 residues. V was trimmed by 3 bases and J by 0 bases, leaving 6 bases between them. The DNA of the CDR3 is TGCGCCAGCAGTGACAGGGACTCTGGAAACACCATATATTTT. This encodes CASSDRDSGNTIYF.

This clone has more than one count but fewer than ten. The V call is TRBV27, the J call TRBJ2-7; no definite D call. CDR1 is MNHEY and CDR2 is SMNVEV in the germline V gene (reference sequence). V was cut by 0 bases and J by 2 bases, with 5 bases left in between. The CDR3 totals 13 residues. In DNA form, the CDR3 reads TGTGCCAGCAGTTTATCAGTCGCCTACGAGCAGTACTTC. Translated, it gives CASSLSVAYEQYF.

The chain combines TRBV5-6 with TRBJ2-3; weak D call: TRBD2 (6 bases). The germline V gene encodes CDR1 SGHDT and CDR2 YYEEEE. Trimming removed 4 bases at V and 0 bases at J, with 12 bases between. The CDR3 totals 15 residues. The CDR3 here is CASSESGPSTDTQYF. The CDR3 DNA follows: TGTGCCAGCAGCGAGAGCGGGCCCAGCACAGATACGCAGTATTTT.

The J gene is TRBJ2-7, the V gene TRBV7-9; 12 nucleotides align to TRBD2. Germline V gene lookup returns CDR1 SEHNR and CDR2 FQNEAQ (reference sequence). The CDR3 covers 17 residues. Losses at the gene ends were 4 bases for V and 1 base for J; bases not matched to a gene: 8. The CDR3 loop reads CASSSTSGGSKSYEQYF. The CDR3 DNA reads TGTGCCAGCAGCTCGACTAGCGGGGGCTCAAAGTCCTACGAGCAGTACTTC.

CDR3 DNA sequence: TGTGCCAGCAGTGAACAGGGGGCCCACTACGAGCAGTACTTC. Protein sequence: CASSEQGAHYEQYF. V and J are TRBV6-1 and TRBJ2-7; TRBD1 matches 8 bases. Germline lookup yields CDR1 MNHNS and CDR2 SASEGT. The CDR3 length is 14 residues. J was trimmed by 3 bases and V by 2 bases; bases with no gene match: 3.

This chain connects TRBV5-4 to TRBJ1-3, with a weak D call TRBD1 (6 bases). Germline V gives CDR1 SGHNT, CDR2 YYREEE (reference sequence). V was pared by 0 bases and J by 8 bases, with 12 bases between. This CDR3 has 14 residues. The CDR3 coding sequence is TGTGCCAGCAGCTTGGCAGGGGTTGCGGACACCATATATTTT. It yields the protein CASSLAGVADTIYF.

The chain links TRBV9 to TRBJ2-1; the match to TRBD2 covers 11 bases. Germline CDR1 and CDR2: SGDLS and YYNGEE. This CDR3 is 18 amino acids long. J gave up 1 base and V 0 bases, and 6 bases lay outside the gene matches. Here the CDR3 reads CASSVGGLAGTSYNEQFF. CDR3 DNA: TGTGCCAGCAGCGTAGGCGGACTAGCGGGCACTTCCTACAATGAGCAGTTCTTC.